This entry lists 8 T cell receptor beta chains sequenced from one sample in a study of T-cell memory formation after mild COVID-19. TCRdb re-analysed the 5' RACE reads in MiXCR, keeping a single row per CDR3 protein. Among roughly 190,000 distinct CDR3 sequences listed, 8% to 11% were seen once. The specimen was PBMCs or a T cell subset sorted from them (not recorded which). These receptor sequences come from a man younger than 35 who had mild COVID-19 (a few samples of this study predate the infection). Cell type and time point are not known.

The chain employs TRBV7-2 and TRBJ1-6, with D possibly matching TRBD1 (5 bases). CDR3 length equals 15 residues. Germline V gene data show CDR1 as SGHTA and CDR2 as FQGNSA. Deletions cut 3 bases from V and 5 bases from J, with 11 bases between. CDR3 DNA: TGTGCCAGCAGCTTTGCGAGGGGTGATAATTCACCCCTCCACTTT. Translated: CASSFARGDNSPLHF.

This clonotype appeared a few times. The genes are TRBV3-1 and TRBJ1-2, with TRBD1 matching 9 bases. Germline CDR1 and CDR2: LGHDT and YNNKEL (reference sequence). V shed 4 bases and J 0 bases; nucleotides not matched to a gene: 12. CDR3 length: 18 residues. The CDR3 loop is CASSPDRGVLIPNYGYTF. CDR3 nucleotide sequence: TGTGCCAGCAGCCCCGACAGGGGGGTGTTAATTCCTAACTATGGCTACACCTTC.

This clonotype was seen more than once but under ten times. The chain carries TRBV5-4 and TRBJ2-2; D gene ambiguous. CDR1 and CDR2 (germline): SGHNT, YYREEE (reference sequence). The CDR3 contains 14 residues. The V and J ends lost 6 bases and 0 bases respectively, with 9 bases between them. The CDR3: CASTQASNTGELFF. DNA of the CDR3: TGTGCCAGCACCCAGGCTTCGAACACCGGGGAGCTGTTTTTT. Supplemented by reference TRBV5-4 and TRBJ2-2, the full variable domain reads ETGVTQSPTHLIKTRGQQVTLRCSSQSGHNTVSWYQQALGQGPQFIFQYYREEENGRGNFPPRFSGLQFPNYSSELNVNALELDDSALYLCASTQASNTGELFFGEGSRLTVL.

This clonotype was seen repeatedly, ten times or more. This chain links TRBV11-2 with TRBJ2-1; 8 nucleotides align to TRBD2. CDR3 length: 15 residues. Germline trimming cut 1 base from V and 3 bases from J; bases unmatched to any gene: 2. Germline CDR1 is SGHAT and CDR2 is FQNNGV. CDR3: CASSLGGTSYNEQFF. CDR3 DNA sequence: TGTGCCAGCAGCTTAGGGGGGACTAGCTACAATGAGCAGTTCTTC.

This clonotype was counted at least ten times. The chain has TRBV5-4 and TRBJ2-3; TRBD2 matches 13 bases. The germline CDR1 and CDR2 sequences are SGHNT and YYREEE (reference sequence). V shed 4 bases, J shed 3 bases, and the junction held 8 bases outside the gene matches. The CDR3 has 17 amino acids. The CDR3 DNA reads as TGTGCCAGCAGCGCCGGGACTAGCGGGGTGAGGACAGATACGCAGTATTTT. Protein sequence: CASSAGTSGVRTDTQYF.

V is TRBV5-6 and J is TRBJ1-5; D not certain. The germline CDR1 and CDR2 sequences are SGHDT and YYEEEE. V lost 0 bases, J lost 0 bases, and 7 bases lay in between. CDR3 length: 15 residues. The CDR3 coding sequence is TGTGCCAGCAGCTTGGGAAGTTATAGCAATCAGCCCCAGCATTTT. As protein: CASSLGSYSNQPQHF. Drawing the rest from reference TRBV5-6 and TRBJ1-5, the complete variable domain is DAGVTQSPTHLIKTRGQQVTLRCSPKSGHDTVSWYQQALGQGPQFIFQYYEEEERQRGNFPDRFSGHQFPNYSSELNVNALLLGDSALYLCASSLGSYSNQPQHFGDGTRLSIL.

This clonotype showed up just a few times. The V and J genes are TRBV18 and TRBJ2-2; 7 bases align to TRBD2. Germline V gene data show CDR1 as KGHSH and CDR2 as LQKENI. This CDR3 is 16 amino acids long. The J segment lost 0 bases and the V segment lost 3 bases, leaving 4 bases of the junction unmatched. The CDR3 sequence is CASSPGGTTNTGELFF. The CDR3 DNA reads TGTGCCAGCTCACCGGGCGGGACTACGAACACCGGGGAGCTGTTTTTT.

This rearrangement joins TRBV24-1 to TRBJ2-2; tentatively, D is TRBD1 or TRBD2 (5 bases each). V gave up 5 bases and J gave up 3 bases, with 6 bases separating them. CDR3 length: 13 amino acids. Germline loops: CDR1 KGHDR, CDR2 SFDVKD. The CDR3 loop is CATSVGDTGELFF. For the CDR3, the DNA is TGTGCCACCAGTGTGGGGGACACCGGGGAGCTGTTTTTT.